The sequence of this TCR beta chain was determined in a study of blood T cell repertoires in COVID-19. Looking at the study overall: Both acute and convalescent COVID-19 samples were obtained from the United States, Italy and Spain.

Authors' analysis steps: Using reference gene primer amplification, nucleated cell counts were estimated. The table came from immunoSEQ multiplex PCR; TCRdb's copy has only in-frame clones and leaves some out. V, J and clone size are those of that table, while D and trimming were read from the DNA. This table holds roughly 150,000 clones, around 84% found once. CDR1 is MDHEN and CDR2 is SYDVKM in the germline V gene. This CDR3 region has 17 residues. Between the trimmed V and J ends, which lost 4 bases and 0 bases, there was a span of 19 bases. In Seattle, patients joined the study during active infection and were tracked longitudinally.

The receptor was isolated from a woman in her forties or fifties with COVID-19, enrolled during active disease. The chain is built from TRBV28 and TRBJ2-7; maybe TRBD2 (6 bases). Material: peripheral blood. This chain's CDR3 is CASSSPHRGTISYEQYF. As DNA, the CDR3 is TGTGCCAGCAGTTCTCCCCACCGGGGGACCATCTCCTACGAGCAGTACTTC.